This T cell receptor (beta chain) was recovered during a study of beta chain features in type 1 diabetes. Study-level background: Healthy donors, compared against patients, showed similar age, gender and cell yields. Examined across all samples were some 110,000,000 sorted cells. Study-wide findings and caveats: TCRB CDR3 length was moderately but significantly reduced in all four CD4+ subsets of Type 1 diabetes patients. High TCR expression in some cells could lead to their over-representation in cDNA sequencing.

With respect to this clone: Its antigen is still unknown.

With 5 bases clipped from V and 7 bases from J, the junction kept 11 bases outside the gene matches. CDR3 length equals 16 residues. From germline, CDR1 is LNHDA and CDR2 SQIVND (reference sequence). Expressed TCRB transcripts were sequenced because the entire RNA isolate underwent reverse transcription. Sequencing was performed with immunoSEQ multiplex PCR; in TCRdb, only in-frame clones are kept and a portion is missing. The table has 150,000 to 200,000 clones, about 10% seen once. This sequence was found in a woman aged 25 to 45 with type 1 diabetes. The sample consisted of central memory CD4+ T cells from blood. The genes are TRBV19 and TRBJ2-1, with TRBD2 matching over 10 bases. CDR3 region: CASSVLAGAGINEQFF. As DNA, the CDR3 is TGTGCCAGTAGTGTCCTAGCGGGAGCTGGTATAAATGAGCAGTTCTTC.